The 2 T cell receptor beta chains given below trace back to one sample, sequenced in a study of HIV-infected patients and healthy controls. Antiretroviral therapy had run roughly three months, about 14 weeks, before follow-up blood collection. The repertoire came from unfractionated whole blood and reflected all unsorted peripheral T cells. Reverse transcription used approximately 500 ng RNA and constant-region primers for alpha and beta. Alpha and beta chain libraries were made separately by chain-specific third strand synthesis with multiplexing indices. TCRdb passed the 5' RACE reads through MiXCR, listing each CDR3 protein once. The sample yields around 6,600 distinct CDR3 sequences, under 9.5% seen once. The sequences come from blood, collected during antiretroviral therapy. These receptors all stem from an adult with HIV infection.

This clonotype came up many times. The rearrangement joins TRBV19 to TRBJ2-7; 10 bases are a match to TRBD2. The CDR3 loop spans 15 amino acids. Germline V gives CDR1 LNHDA, CDR2 SQIVND (reference sequence). V gave up 6 bases and J gave up 1 base; unmatched junction bases: 6. The CDR3 sequence: CASRRLAGESYEQYF. The CDR3 coding sequence is TGTGCCAGTAGGCGACTAGCGGGCGAATCCTACGAGCAGTACTTC.

In this sample, this clonotype turned up many times. The rearrangement joins TRBV24-1 to TRBJ2-2; D is ambiguous. Germline loops: CDR1 KGHDR, CDR2 SFDVKD. Trimming left V 6 bases short and J 0 bases short, with 16 bases between. The CDR3 extends over 17 amino acids. CDR3 nucleotides: TGTGCCACCAGTACGGGTCGGGCTACGTCGAACACCGGGGAGCTGTTTTTT. Translating it yields CATSTGRATSNTGELFF.